This record concerns one T cell receptor (beta chain) sequence. The sample belongs to a study of shared clonotypes between healthy human individuals. Study-level background: Donor ages ranged 18 to 49 years: a couple of women, a few men.

Germline CDR1 is LGHNT and CDR2 is FRNRAP. V was pared by 4 bases and J by 8 bases, with 8 bases between. This CDR3 is 12 amino acids long. Sequencing used immunoSEQ multiplex PCR; TCRdb keeps in-frame clones, though not all of them. There are about 2 million clones in the sample; 85% to 95% occur only once, and 1.1% lies in the top ten. Positive CCR7 selection of CD45RO-negative cells yielded the naive CD8 cells, and terminally differentiated effector memory CD45RA+ cells were excluded. The sample comprised naive CD8+ T cells sorted from blood. This clonotype was obtained from a man younger than 35 in good health. V and J are TRBV12-5 and TRBJ2-2; unclear D gene. CDR3 bases: TGTGCTAGTGGTTCCCCCGGGGGGGAGCTGTTTTTT. Its translation is CASGSPGGELFF. The full variable domain, with the rest looked up from reference TRBV12-5 and TRBJ2-2, is DARVTQTPRHKVTEMGQEVTMRCQPILGHNTVFWYRQTMMQGLELLAYFRNRAPLDDSGMPKDRFSAEMPDATLATLKIQPSEPRDSAVYFCASGSPGGELFFGEGSRLTVL.